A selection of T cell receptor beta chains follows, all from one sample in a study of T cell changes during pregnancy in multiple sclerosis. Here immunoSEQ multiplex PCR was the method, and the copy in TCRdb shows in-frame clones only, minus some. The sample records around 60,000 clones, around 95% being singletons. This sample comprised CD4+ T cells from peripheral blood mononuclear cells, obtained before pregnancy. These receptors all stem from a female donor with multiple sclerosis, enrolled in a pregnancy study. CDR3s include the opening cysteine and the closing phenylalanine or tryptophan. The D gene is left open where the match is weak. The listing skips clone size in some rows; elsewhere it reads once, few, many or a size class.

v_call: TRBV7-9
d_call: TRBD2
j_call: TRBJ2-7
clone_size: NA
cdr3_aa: CASSLASGYSYEQYF
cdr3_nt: TGTGCCAGCAGCTTAGCTAGCGGGTACTCCTACGAGCAGTACTTC

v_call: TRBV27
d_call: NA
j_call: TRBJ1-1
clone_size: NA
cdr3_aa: CASSAQDYTEAFF
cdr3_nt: TGTGCCAGCAGTGCACAGGATTACACTGAAGCTTTCTTT

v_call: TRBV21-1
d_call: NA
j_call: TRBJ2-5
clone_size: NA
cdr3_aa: CASRTGGTGELNETQYF
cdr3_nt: TGTGCCAGCAGGACCGGGGGGACAGGGGAACTCAATGAGACCCAGTACTTC

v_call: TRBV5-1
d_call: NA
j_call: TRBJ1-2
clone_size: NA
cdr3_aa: CASSLEGVLYGYTF
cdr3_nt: TGCGCCAGCAGCTTGGAGGGAGTCTTATATGGCTACACCTTC

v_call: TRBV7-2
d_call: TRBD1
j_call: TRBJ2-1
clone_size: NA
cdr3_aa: CASNERPYRGDEQFF
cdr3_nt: TGTGCCAGCAACGAAAGACCCTACAGGGGAGATGAGCAGTTCTTC

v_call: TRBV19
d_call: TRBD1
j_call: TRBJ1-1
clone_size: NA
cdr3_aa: CASSIASGQVGTPLNTEAFF
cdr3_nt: TGTGCCAGTAGTATAGCTTCGGGACAGGTCGGCACCCCCTTGAACACTGAAGCTTTCTTT

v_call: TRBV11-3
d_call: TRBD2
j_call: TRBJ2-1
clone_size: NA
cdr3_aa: CASSPSGSRDEQFF
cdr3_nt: TGTGCCAGCAGCCCCAGCGGGAGCCGTGATGAGCAGTTCTTC

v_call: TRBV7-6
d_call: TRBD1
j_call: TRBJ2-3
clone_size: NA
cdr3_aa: CASSLVDRGLTDTQYF
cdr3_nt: TGTGCCAGCAGCTTAGTGGACAGGGGGCTCACAGATACGCAGTATTTT

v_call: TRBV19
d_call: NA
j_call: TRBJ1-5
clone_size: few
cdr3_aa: CASSGQWDQPQHF
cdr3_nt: TGTGCCAGTAGTGGGCAATGGGATCAGCCCCAGCATTTT

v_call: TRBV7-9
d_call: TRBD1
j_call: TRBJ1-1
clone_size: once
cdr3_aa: CASSLADRDDTEAFF
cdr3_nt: TGTGCCAGCAGTTTAGCCGACAGGGACGACACTGAAGCTTTCTTT

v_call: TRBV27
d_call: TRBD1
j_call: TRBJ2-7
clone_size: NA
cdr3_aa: CASSPRQGLNYEQYF
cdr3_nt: TGTGCCAGCAGTCCCCGACAGGGGTTAAACTACGAGCAGTACTTC

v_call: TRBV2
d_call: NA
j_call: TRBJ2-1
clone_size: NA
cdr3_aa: CASGEQIF
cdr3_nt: TGTGCCAGCGGGGAGCAAATCTTC

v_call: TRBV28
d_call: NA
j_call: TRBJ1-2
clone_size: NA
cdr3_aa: CASSRSREGGSGYTF
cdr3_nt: TGTGCCAGCAGCCGGTCCCGGGAGGGAGGGAGCGGCTACACCTTC

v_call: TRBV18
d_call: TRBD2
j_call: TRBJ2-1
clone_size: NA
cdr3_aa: CASSTGLAGIRNEQFF
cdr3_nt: TGTGCCAGCTCAACGGGACTAGCGGGAATTAGGAATGAGCAGTTCTTC

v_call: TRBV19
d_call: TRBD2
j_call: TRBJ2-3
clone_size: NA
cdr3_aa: CASKGGGSADTQYF
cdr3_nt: TGTGCCAGTAAGGGAGGCGGGAGTGCAGATACGCAGTATTTT

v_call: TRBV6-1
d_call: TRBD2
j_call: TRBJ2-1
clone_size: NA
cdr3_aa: CASIVGGSLTEQFF
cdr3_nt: TGTGCCAGCATTGTGGGAGGGAGTTTAACTGAGCAGTTCTTC